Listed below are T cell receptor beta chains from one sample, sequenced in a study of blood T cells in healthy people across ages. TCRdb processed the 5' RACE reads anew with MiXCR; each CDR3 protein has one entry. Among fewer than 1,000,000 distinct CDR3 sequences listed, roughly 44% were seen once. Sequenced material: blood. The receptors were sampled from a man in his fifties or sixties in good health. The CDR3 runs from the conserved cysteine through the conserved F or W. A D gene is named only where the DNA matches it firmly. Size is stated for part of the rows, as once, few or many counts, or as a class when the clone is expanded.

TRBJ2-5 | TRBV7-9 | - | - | TGTGCCAGCAGCTTAATTGCAGTGGAGGAGACCCAGTACTTC | CASSLIAVEETQYF
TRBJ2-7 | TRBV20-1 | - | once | TGCAGTGCTAGAGTTCGGGGCTGGTCCTTGCGGTGGTCCGAGCAGTACTTC | CSARVRGWSLRWSEQYF
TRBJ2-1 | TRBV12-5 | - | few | TGTGCTAGTGGTTCGGACCCCATCAATGAGCAGTTCTTC | CASGSDPINEQFF
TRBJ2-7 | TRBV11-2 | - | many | TGTGCCAGCAGCCAAGGGGCAGGGTCCTACGAGCAGTACTTC | CASSQGAGSYEQYF
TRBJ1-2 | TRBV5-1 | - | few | TGCGCCAGCAGCTTGGCCAGTGAGCCCTATGGCTACACCTTC | CASSLASEPYGYTF
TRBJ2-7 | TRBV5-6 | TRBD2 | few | TGTGCCAGCAGCTTGGTACCTAGCGGGGGTCGCGAGCAGTACTTC | CASSLVPSGGREQYF
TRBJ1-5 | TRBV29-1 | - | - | TGCAGCGTTGATCAGGGTCCAGGTCAGCCCCAGCATTTT | CSVDQGPGQPQHF
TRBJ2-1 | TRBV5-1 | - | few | TGCGCCAGCAGCTTGGAGATCGCCCTCAATGAGCAGTTCTTC | CASSLEIALNEQFF
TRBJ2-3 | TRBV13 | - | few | TGTGCCAGCAGCAAATTAACCTCGGGGGTTCGGTTCACAGATACGCAGTATTTT | CASSKLTSGVRFTDTQYF
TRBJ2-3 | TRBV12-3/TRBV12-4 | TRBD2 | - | TGTGCCAGCAGTTCGCAGCGGGGGGTGAAGGGCACAGATACGCAGTATTTT | CASSSQRGVKGTDTQYF
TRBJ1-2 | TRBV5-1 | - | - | TGCGCCAGCAGCTTGAGAGCAGAGGACCGATCCGGCTACACCTTC | CASSLRAEDRSGYTF
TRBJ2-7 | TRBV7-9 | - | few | TGTGCCAGCAGCTTAGTGACCTCCTACTCCTACGAGCAGTACTTC | CASSLVTSYSYEQYF
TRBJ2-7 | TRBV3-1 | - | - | TGTGCCAGCAGCCAAGATTTTATAGGAAACTACGAGCAGTACTTC | CASSQDFIGNYEQYF
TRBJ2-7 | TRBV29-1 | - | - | TGCAGCGTGGAAAACAGGGAGAGCTCCTACGAGCAGTACTTC | CSVENRESSYEQYF
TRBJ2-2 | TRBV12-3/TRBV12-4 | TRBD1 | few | TGTGCCAGCAGTCGGGACAGGGTCACCGGGGAGCTGTTTTTT | CASSRDRVTGELFF
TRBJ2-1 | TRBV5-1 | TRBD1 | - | TGCCCCAGCAGCTTCGGGGACAGCTCCTACAATGAGCAGTTCTTC | CPSSFGDSSYNEQFF
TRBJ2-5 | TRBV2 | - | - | TGTGCCAGCAGTGAGTCGACAGGAAGGGAGCAGTACTTC | CASSESTGREQYF
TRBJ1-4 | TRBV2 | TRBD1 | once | TGTGCCAGCAGGGAACAGGGGGCGGGTGAAAAACTGTTTTTT | CASREQGAGEKLFF
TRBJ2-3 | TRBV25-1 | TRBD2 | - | TGTGCCAGCAGTGATGATGGGCCGGGACTAGTAACAGATACGCAGTATTTT | CASSDDGPGLVTDTQYF
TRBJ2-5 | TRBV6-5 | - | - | TGTGCCAGCAGTTACTCGTCCGGGGTAGAGACCCAGTACTTC | CASSYSSGVETQYF
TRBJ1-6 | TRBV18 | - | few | TGTGCCAGCTCACTACAGGGAGAAGGTTCACCCCTCCACTTT | CASSLQGEGSPLHF
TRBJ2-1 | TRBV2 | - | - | TGTGCCAGCAGTTACAGAGCGGTCCCGAGGGGTGAGCAGTTCTTC | CASSYRAVPRGEQFF
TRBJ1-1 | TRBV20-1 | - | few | TGCAGTGCTAGTAGATCGAGGAGCACTGAAGCTTTCTTT | CSASRSRSTEAFF
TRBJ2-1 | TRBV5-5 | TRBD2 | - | TGTGCCAGCAGTGACCTGACTAGCGGGGGGCACAATGAGCAGTTCTTC | CASSDLTSGGHNEQFF
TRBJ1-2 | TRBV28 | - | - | TGTGCCAGCAGTCCGATGAATGATTATGGCTACACCTTC | CASSPMNDYGYTF
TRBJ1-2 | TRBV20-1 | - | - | TGCAGTGCTAGAGATTTCCCAGGGAAGGGCTACACCTTC | CSARDFPGKGYTF
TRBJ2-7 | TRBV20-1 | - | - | TGCAGTGCTAGTAGTAGGGTGGGGGGTAGGGATGAGCAGTACTTC | CSASSRVGGRDEQYF
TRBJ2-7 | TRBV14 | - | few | TGTGCCAGCAGCCCAGAATCCGGGAGAGACTACGAGCAGTACTTC | CASSPESGRDYEQYF
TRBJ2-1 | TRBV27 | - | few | TGTGCCAGCAGAAATTACAATGAGCAGTTCTTC | CASRNYNEQFF
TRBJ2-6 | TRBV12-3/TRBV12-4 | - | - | TGTGCCAGCAGTGCGGGACAGCTTTCGTCTGGGGCCAACGTCCTGACTTTC | CASSAGQLSSGANVLTF
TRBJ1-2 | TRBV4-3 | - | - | TGCGCCAGCAGCCAAGACTTGGGGTTGATTGGGACCTATGGCTACACCTTC | CASSQDLGLIGTYGYTF
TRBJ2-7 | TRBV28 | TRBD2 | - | TGTGCCAGCAGCCGCCGGGGTTCGGGAGGATACGAGCAGTACTTC | CASSRRGSGGYEQYF
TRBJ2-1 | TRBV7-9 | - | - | TGTGCCAGCAGCTTAAAGGCCGGGGGCTCCTACAATGAGCAGTTCTTC | CASSLKAGGSYNEQFF
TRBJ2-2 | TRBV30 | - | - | TGTGCCTGGAGTCACCCGGGGCGGAGAAACACCGGGGAGCTGTTTTTT | CAWSHPGRRNTGELFF
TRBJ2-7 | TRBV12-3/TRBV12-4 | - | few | TGTGCCAGCACGGGGGCCGGTTCCTACGAGCAGTACTTC | CASTGAGSYEQYF
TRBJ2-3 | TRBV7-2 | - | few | TGTGCCAGCAGCCCCCAGCGGACCACAGATACGCAGTATTTT | CASSPQRTTDTQYF
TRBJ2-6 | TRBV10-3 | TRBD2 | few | TGTGCCATCAGTGAGCGTGTGGGGGGGACCAGCTCTGGGGCCAACGTCCTGACTTTC | CAISERVGGTSSGANVLTF
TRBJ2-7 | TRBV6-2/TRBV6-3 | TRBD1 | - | TGTGCCAGCAGTAAACGGGACAGGGGAACCTACGAGCAGTACTTC | CASSKRDRGTYEQYF
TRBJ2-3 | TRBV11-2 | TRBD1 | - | TGTGCCAGCAGCTTAAGGGGACAGGGGAATACGCAGTATTTT | CASSLRGQGNTQYF
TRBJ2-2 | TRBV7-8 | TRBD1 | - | TGTGCCAGCAGCTACTCCGGGACAGGACATAACACCGGGGAGCTGTTTTTT | CASSYSGTGHNTGELFF
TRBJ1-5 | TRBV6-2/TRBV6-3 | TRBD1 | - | TGTGCCAGCAGTGACCACAGGGGGTCGAGCAATCAGCCCCAGCATTTT | CASSDHRGSSNQPQHF
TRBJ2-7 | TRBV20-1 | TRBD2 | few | TGCAGTGCTAGAGAATTAGGGGGACTAGCGGGGTACGAGCAGTACTTC | CSARELGGLAGYEQYF
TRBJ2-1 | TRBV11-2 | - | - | TGTGCCAGCAGCTTAGATCCGACAGGCCCGTATAGAGGCAATGAGCAGTTCTTC | CASSLDPTGPYRGNEQFF
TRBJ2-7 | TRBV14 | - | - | TGTGCCAGCAGCGACAGGTATCACTCCTACGAGCAGTACTTC | CASSDRYHSYEQYF